This T cell receptor beta chain comes out of a study of cytomegalovirus exposure and HLA in healthy donors. Study-wide results and caveats: The authors enumerated 150 to 200 TCR beta chains as linked to cytomegalovirus. In vitro assays verified that a few CMV-associated chains recognized CMV antigens specifically. Many donors carried some public TCRs, although rarity characterized most TCR sequences.

Some clones are missing from TCRdb's copy, which holds only in-frame ones; the method was immunoSEQ multiplex PCR. The sample contains over 60,000 clones, just over 95% of which appear only once. The length of the CDR3 is 13 residues. The germline V gene encodes CDR1 MNHEY and CDR2 SVGAGI. The V gene end was trimmed by 6 bases and the J gene end by 11 bases; junction bases not matched to a gene: 8. Note on this clone: Its antigen is not known.

This receptor was taken from a woman aged 18-29 years in good health and CMV-seropositive. The sequenced sample was PBMCs. This chain uses TRBV6-5 with TRBJ1-1; TRBD1 matches 11 bases. CDR3 protein: CASRTGQGEGAFF. The DNA for the CDR3 is TGTGCCAGCAGGACGGGACAGGGGGAAGGGGCTTTCTTT.